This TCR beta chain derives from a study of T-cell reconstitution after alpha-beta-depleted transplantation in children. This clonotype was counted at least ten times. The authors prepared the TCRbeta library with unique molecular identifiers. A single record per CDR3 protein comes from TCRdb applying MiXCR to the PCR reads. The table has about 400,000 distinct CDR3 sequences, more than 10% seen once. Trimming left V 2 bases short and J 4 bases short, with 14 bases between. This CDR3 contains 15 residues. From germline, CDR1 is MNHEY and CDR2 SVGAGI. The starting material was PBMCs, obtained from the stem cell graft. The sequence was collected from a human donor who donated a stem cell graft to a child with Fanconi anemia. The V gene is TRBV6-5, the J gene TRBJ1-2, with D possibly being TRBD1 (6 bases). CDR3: CASSYALGGLYGYTF. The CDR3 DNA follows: TGTGCCAGCAGTTACGCCCTCGGGGGGCTCTATGGCTACACCTTC.